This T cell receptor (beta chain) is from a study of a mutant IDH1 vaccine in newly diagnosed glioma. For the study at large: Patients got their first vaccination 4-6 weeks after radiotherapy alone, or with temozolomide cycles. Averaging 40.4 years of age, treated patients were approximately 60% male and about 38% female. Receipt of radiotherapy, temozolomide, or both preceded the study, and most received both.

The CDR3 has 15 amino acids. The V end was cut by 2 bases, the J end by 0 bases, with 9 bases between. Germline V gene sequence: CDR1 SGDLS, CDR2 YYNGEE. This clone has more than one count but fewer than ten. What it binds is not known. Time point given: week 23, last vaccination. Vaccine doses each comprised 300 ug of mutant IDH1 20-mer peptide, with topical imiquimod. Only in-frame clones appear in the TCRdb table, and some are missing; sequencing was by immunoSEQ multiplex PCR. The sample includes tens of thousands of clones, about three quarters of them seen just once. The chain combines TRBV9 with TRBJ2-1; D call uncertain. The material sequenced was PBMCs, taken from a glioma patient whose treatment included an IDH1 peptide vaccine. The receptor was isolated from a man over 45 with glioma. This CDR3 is CASSVQSSSYNEQFF. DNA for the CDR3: TGTGCCAGCAGCGTCCAATCGAGCTCCTACAATGAGCAGTTCTTC.